Each of the 10 T cell receptor beta chains below was sequenced from the same sample in a study of T cells in Graves' hyperthyroidism and ophthalmopathy. What was amplified from RNA transcripts were TCR beta CDR3 regions. The HTBI primer set was used in a first-round RT-PCR of the TCR CDR3. TCRdb independently ran MiXCR on the multiplex PCR reads; one entry per CDR3 protein. This table has hundreds of thousands of distinct CDR3 sequences, about 20% appearing once. Specimen: blood. The receptor source for this set is a young man with Graves' ophthalmopathy.

As to this clonotype: Since a much larger clone is just one base distant, this may be a read error. V and J are TRBV5-1 and TRBJ2-1; a possible D gene is TRBD2 (6 bases). The germline CDR1 and CDR2 sequences are SGHRS and YFSETQ. V gave up 3 bases and J gave up 8 bases, with 18 bases separating them. The CDR3 totals 15 residues. This chain's CDR3 is CASSSGTLVIYEQFF. The CDR3 DNA sequence: TGCGCCAGCAGCTCCGGGACTCTAGTTATCTATGAGCAGTTCTTC.

This clonotype was counted a single time. This chain links TRBV30 with TRBJ2-1; 7 nucleotides match TRBD2. Per germline, CDR1 GTSNPN and CDR2 SVGIG (reference sequence). V lost 2 bases and J lost 4; bases outside the gene matches: 8. CDR3 length equals 15 residues. CDR3 loop: CAWSRPGGAYNEQFF. The CDR3 DNA is TGTGCCTGGAGTCGCCCGGGGGGAGCATACAATGAGCAGTTCTTC.

The gene calls are TRBV7-2 and TRBJ2-1; D not resolved. Germline CDR1 is SGHTA and CDR2 is FQGNSA. The CDR3 is 14 amino acids. The ends were cut back, 4 bases at V and 4 bases at J, with 11 bases in the middle. The CDR3 spells CASSSQWIYNEQFF. The CDR3 DNA reads as TGTGCCAGCAGCTCCCAATGGATATACAATGAGCAGTTCTTC.

This clonotype has a count of ten or more. V gene TRBV7-2 combines with J gene TRBJ2-6; no clear D gene. Germline lookup yields CDR1 SGHTA and CDR2 FQGNSA. With 1 base removed from V and 0 bases from J, the gap between germline ends came to 7 bases. The CDR3 is made up of 16 amino acids. The chain's CDR3 is CASSLDVLSGANVLTF. The CDR3 nucleotides are TGTGCCAGCAGCTTAGACGTCCTCTCTGGGGCCAACGTCCTGACTTTC.

This rearrangement joins TRBV2 to TRBJ1-3; possible D gene TRBD1, 6 bases. Germline CDR1 reads SNHLY; CDR2 reads FYNNEI. The CDR3 has 15 amino acids. The V gene lost 6 bases and the J gene lost 0 bases, with 12 bases spanning the gap. This CDR3 reads CASSAQGASGNTIYF. The CDR3 coding sequence is TGTGCCAGCAGCGCACAGGGCGCCTCTGGAAACACCATATATTTT.

With regard to this clonotype: The junction and the germline gene differ at one end; a read error may be behind it. J is TRBJ2-1 and V is TRBV7-9, with D uncertain. The germline V gene encodes CDR1 SEHNR and CDR2 FQNEAQ (reference sequence). The CDR3 sequence is 14 residues long. CDR3 coding DNA: TGTGCCAGCAGGCATACTGTTACGGAGAATGAGCGGTTCTTC. Protein product: CASRHTVTENERFF.

The gene calls are TRBV5-1 and TRBJ2-1; no clear D. The CDR3 is 12 amino acids. Germline V gene sequence: CDR1 SGHRS, CDR2 YFSETQ. Trimming took off 5 bases at V and 8 bases at J, with 11 bases between the two ends. CDR3 in DNA: TGCGCCAGCAGGTCCGACCCGGATGAGCAGTTCTTC. Translating it yields CASRSDPDEQFF.

The rearrangement uses TRBV27 and TRBJ2-1; TRBD2 might be the D (5 bases). The ends were cut back, 2 bases at V and 6 bases at J, with 17 bases in the middle. Per germline, CDR1 MNHEY and CDR2 SMNVEV (reference sequence). The CDR3 is 16 amino acids. Here the CDR3 DNA reads TGTGCCAGCAGTTTAATGGGTACGACTAACAGCAATGAGCAGTTCTTC. Residues: CASSLMGTTNSNEQFF.

Ten or more counts support this clonotype. This chain connects TRBV5-1 to TRBJ2-2; TRBD1 aligns across 9 bases. V trimming: 4 bases; J trimming: 5 bases; junction bases outside the gene matches: 0. CDR1 is SGHRS, CDR2 YFSETQ, per germline. This CDR3 has 13 residues. CDR3 nucleotide sequence: TGCGCCAGCAGCGGGACAGGGACCGGGGAGCTGTTTTTT. The encoded protein is CASSGTGTGELFF.

This clonotype occurred a few times. The chain recombines TRBV9 with TRBJ1-1; 8 nucleotides match TRBD1. The V gene's germline CDR1 is SGDLS and CDR2 YYNGEE. The CDR3 sequence is 15 residues long. The ends lost 1 base at V and 4 bases at J; junction bases unmatched: 6. The CDR3 DNA sequence: TGTGCCAGCAGCGTATTACAGGGGGTGAGCACTGAAGCTTTCTTT. Its translation is CASSVLQGVSTEAFF. The whole variable domain, filled in from reference TRBV9 and TRBJ1-1, reads DSGVTQTPKHLITATGQRVTLRCSPRSGDLSVYWYQQSLDQGLQFLIQYYNGEERAKGNILERFSAQQFPDLHSELNLSSLELGDSALYFCASSVLQGVSTEAFFGQGTRLTVV.